This entry describes one T cell receptor (beta chain). The antigen is unknown. The record originates from a study of cytomegalovirus exposure and HLA in healthy donors. Study-level results: Across all donors, roughly uniform sequencing depth was an assumption of the presence/absence analyses. Altogether, 150 to 200 TCR beta chains were recorded as cytomegalovirus-associated. Reports indicate that TCR beta sequences accurately predicted the HLA-A and HLA-B alleles of most subjects.

Per the germline V gene, CDR1 is MGHRA and CDR2 is YSYEKL. CDR3 length: 15 amino acids. Primers: 60 Vbeta forward and 13 Jbeta reverse. Libraries were prepared by immunoSEQ multiplex PCR; TCRdb keeps only in-frame clonotypes and omits some of them. Seen here are 100,000 to 150,000 clones, 70% to 80% observed once, and the top ten hold about 1.8%. All donors participated as healthy donors of bone marrow. Material: PBMCs. This clonotype was sampled from a female donor in good health and CMV-seropositive. The chain uses TRBV4-1 and TRBJ2-5, with a weak D call TRBD1 (6 bases). Near its end, the DNA agrees better with TRBJ2-7, so the J call may be wrong. CDR3 coding DNA: TGCGCCAGCAGCCAAGGGCAGGGGACCTCGTACGAGCAGTACTTC. Its translation: CASSQGQGTSYEQYF.